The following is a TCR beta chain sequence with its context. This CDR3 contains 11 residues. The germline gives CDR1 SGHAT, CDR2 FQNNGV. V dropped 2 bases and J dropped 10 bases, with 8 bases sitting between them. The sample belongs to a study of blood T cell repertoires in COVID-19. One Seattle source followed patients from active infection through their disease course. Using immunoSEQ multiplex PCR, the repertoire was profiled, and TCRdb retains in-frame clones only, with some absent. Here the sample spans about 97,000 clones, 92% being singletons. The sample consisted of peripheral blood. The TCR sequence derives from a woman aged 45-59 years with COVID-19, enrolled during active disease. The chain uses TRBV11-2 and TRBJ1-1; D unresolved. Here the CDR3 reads CASSLNSGAFF. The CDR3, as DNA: TGTGCCAGCAGCTTAAACTCGGGAGCTTTCTTT.